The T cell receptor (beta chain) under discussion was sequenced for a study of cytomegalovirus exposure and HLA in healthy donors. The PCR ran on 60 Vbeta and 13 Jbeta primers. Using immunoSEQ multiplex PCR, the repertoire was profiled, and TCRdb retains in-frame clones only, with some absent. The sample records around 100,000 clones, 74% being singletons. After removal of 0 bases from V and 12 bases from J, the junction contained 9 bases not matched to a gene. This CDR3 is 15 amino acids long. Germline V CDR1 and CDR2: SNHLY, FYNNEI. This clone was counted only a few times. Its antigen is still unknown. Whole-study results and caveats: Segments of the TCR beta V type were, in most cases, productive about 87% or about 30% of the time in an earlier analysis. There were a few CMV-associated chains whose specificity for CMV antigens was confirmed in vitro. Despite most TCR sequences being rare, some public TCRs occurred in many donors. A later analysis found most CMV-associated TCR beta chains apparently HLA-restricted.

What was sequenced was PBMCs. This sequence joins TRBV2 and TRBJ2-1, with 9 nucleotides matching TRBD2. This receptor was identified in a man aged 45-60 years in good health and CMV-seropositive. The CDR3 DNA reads TGTGCCAGCAGTGAAGCGCGGGGGGGTGGCTCGCCGCAGTTCTTC. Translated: CASSEARGGGSPQFF.